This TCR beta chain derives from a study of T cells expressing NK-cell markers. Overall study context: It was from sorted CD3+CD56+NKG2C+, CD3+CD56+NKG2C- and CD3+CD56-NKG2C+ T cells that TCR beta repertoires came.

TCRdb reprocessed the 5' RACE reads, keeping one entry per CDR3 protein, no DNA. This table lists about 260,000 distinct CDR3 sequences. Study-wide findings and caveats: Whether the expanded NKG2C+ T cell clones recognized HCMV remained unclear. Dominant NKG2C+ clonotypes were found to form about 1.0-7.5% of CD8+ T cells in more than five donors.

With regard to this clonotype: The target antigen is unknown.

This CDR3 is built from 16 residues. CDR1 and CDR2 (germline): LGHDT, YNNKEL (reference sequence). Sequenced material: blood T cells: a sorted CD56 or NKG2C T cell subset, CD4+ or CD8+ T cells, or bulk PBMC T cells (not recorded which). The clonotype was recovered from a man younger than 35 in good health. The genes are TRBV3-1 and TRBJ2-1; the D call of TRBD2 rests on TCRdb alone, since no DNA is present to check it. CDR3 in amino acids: CASSQDHSGRFGEQFF.